These 21 T cell receptor beta chains were all obtained from the same sample, sequenced in a study of T cell repertoires in cytomegalovirus infection. These TCRs are of unknown antigen specificity. TCRdb re-called the reads through MiXCR, storing one row per CDR3 protein. Of 700,000 to 950,000 distinct CDR3 sequences in the sample, about 31% are singletons; the top ten hold roughly 12%. Sample: cultured CD8+ T cells from PBMCs, taken from culture after CMV antigen stimulation. The source of these receptors is a human donor in good health (CMV status not recorded). Some clones in this sample may be carry-over from other donors' samples.

This clonotype was recorded once. The V call is TRBV4-1, the J call TRBJ1-6, with D hard to call. In germline, CDR1 is MGHRA, CDR2 YSYEKL. Trimming took off 0 bases at V and 6 bases at J, with 18 bases between the two ends. The CDR3 consists of 18 residues. The CDR3 reads CASSQDAGPIDFNSPLHF. The CDR3 DNA reads TGCGCCAGCAGCCAAGACGCCGGACCCATAGATTTTAATTCACCCCTCCACTTT.

The chain recombines TRBV20-1 with TRBJ1-3; TRBD1 agrees at 7 bases. Germline CDR1 and CDR2: DFQATT and SNEGSKA (reference sequence). The CDR3 consists of 14 residues. The J segment lost 0 bases and the V segment lost 2 bases, leaving 1 base of the junction unmatched. This CDR3 reads CSARTGVSGNTIYF. CDR3 DNA sequence: TGCAGTGCTAGAACAGGGGTCTCTGGAAACACCATATATTTT.

At least ten counts were recorded for this clonotype. One end of the junction varies from germline; a read error may be responsible. The chain couples TRBV12-3 or TRBV12-4 to TRBJ1-1; 7 positions agree with TRBD1. The CDR3 runs to 12 residues. CDR3 DNA sequence: TGTGCCAGCAGCTTAGGGGGCGGTGAAGCTTTCTTT. Its translation is CASSLGGGEAFF.

The chain joins TRBV9 to TRBJ2-5; 9 bases map to TRBD1. The germline V gene encodes CDR1 SGDLS and CDR2 YYNGEE. The V segment lost 0 bases and the J segment 5 bases; nucleotides outside the gene matches: 14. The CDR3 extends over 18 amino acids. This CDR3 reads CASSVDSQWTGDWETQYF. Written as DNA, the CDR3 is TGTGCCAGCAGCGTAGATTCGCAGTGGACAGGGGATTGGGAGACCCAGTACTTC.

This clonotype showed up just once. Just one base apart from a much larger clone, this may be a read error. The conserved closing phenylalanine or tryptophan is absent in this CDR3, likely reflecting a read error. The rearrangement joins TRBV7-2 to TRBJ2-1; TRBD2 is a possible D gene (6 bases). This CDR3 region has 15 residues. The germline V gene has CDR1 SGHTA and CDR2 FQGNSA. V lost 1 base, J lost 8 bases, and 15 bases lay in between. CDR3 DNA: TGTGCCAGCAGCTTAGATTCTAGGGCGGGATATGAGCAGTTCATC. This encodes CASSLDSRAGYEQFI.

V is TRBV19 and J is TRBJ2-1; D possibly corresponds to TRBD2 (5 bases). V lost 5 bases, J lost 9 bases, and 14 bases lay in between. Per germline, CDR1 LNHDA and CDR2 SQIVND (reference sequence). The CDR3 consists of 13 residues. CDR3: CASSVTSISEQFF. CDR3 in DNA: TGTGCCAGTAGTGTTACTAGTATTTCTGAGCAGTTCTTC.

The chain is built from TRBV28 and TRBJ2-5, with 7 bases that match TRBD1. The V segment lost 3 bases and the J segment 4 bases; nucleotides outside the gene matches: 14. The germline V gene encodes CDR1 MDHEN and CDR2 SYDVKM. This CDR3 is built from 17 residues. The chain's CDR3 is CASSLPSGPHRGETQYF. In DNA form, the CDR3 reads TGTGCCAGCAGTTTGCCGTCCGGCCCCCACAGGGGAGAGACCCAGTACTTC.

The V gene is TRBV27, the J gene TRBJ2-1; 8 bases agree with TRBD1. The CDR3 extends over 15 amino acids. The V gene end was trimmed by 6 bases and the J gene end by 9 bases; junction bases not matched to a gene: 13. Germline CDR1 MNHEY, CDR2 SMNVEV (reference sequence). CDR3 DNA: TGTGCCAGCAGCCCGGACAGGGATTCAGTGGGTGAGCAGTTCTTC. This translates into CASSPDRDSVGEQFF.

A remark on this clonotype: This could be a read error, since a much larger clone is one nucleotide away. J is TRBJ2-1 and V is TRBV7-2; 9 nucleotides agree with TRBD1. Germline assignment: CDR1 SGHTA and CDR2 FQGNSA. The CDR3 loop spans 16 amino acids. The CDR3 sequence is CVSSRSGTGPWNEQFF. As DNA, the CDR3 is TGTGTCAGCAGCCGGTCCGGGACAGGGCCCTGGAATGAGCAGTTCTTC.

The J gene is TRBJ2-7, the V gene TRBV6-1; D call uncertain. The CDR3 is 16 residues long. In germline, CDR1 is MNHNS, CDR2 SASEGT. V was clipped by 2 bases and J by 5 bases, with 19 bases between them. The DNA for the CDR3 is TGTGCCAGCAGTGAAAGGTGGGGTGGGGTGAGCAACGAGCAGTACGTC. Amino acids: CASSERWGGVSNEQYV.

The chain links TRBV7-4 to TRBJ1-1, with a possible D match to TRBD1 (5 bases). This CDR3 spans 17 amino acids. Germline V gene lookup returns CDR1 SGHVT and CDR2 SQSDAQ. V dropped 7 bases and J dropped 7 bases, with 28 bases sitting between them. The CDR3 spells CASTLGRGELGWGEAFF. The CDR3, as DNA: TGTGCCAGCACCCTGGGAAGAGGGGAATTGGGTTGGGGTGAAGCTTTCTTT.

Note on this clonotype: An end of the junction differs from the germline gene, which may be a read error. This chain uses TRBV12-5 with TRBJ2-1; 7 bases agree with TRBD1. CDR1 and CDR2 (germline): LGHNT, FRNRAP. The CDR3 runs to 14 residues. CDR3 loop: CASGTGSSYKEQFF. The CDR3 DNA follows: TGTGCTAGTGGGACAGGGAGCTCCTACAAAGAGCAGTTCTTC. Full variable domain (remainder filled in from reference TRBV12-5 and TRBJ2-1): DARVTQTPRHKVTEMGQEVTMRCQPILGHNTVFWYRQTMMQGLELLAYFRNRAPLDDSGMPKDRFSAEMPDATLATLKIQPSEPRDSAVYFCASGTGSSYKEQFFGPGTRLTVL.

The chain has TRBV7-6 and TRBJ2-7, with D tentatively TRBD1 (6 bases). The length of the CDR3 is 10 residues. CDR1 is SGHVS and CDR2 is FNYEAQ in the germline V gene. The V gene lost 5 bases and the J gene lost 9 bases, with 8 bases spanning the gap. The CDR3 coding sequence is TGTGCCAGCAGCCGAGGGGGGCAGTACTTC. Amino acids: CASSRGGQYF.

The J gene is TRBJ1-6, the V gene TRBV10-3, with D possibly being TRBD1 (5 bases). The CDR3 is 18 amino acids. V lost 3 bases to trimming and J lost 11 bases, with 26 bases between them. From germline, CDR1 is ENHRY and CDR2 SYGVKD. The CDR3 DNA is TGTGCCATCAGTGACGTCCGGGACCTACCCAACTTTGGCCCACCCCTCCACTTT. Translating gives CAISDVRDLPNFGPPLHF.

The rearrangement uses TRBV12-3 or TRBV12-4 and TRBJ1-1, with no clear D. The CDR3 has 11 residues. Deletions cut 4 bases from V and 11 bases from J, with 11 bases between. CDR3 protein: CASSWEGYAFF. Written as DNA, the CDR3 is TGTGCCAGCAGTTGGGAGGGCTACGCTTTCTTT.

The chain joins TRBV7-9 to TRBJ2-1; TRBD2 matches 10 bases. Germline lookup yields CDR1 SEHNR and CDR2 FQNEAQ (reference sequence). V lost 10 bases, J lost 6 bases, and 15 bases stayed unmatched. This CDR3 is 16 amino acids long. CDR3 nucleotides: TGTGCCAACCCAAAGCCAGCGGGGGGGCATCGCAATGAGCAGTTCTTC. This gives the protein CANPKPAGGHRNEQFF.

The CDR3 DNA is TGTGCCAGCAGCTTAGCCCCGGGACCCAAAGACTACTCTGGAAACACCATATATTTT. It codes for CASSLAPGPKDYSGNTIYF. The V gene is TRBV7-6, the J gene TRBJ1-3; TRBD1 might be the D (5 bases). The germline V gene encodes CDR1 SGHVS and CDR2 FNYEAQ. V was trimmed by 0 bases and J by 0 bases, leaving 18 bases between them. CDR3 length: 19 amino acids. Variable domain in full (rest from reference TRBV7-6 and TRBJ1-3): GAGVSQSPRYKVTKRGQDVALRCDPISGHVSLYWYRQALGQGPEFLTYFNYEAQQDKSGLPNDRFSAERPEGSISTLTIQRTEQRDSAMYRCASSLAPGPKDYSGNTIYFGEGSWLTVV.

The chain recombines TRBV6-6 with TRBJ2-3; D uncertain. The length of the CDR3 is 19 residues. Germline CDR1 and CDR2: MNHNY and SVGAGI (reference sequence). Trimming removed 0 bases at V and 2 bases at J, with 21 bases between. CDR3 sequence (DNA): TGTGCCAGCAGTTACTCGAATCCGGCGGACCCATACACCACAGATACGCAGTATTTT. It specifies CASSYSNPADPYTTDTQYF.

This clonotype has at least ten counts. Here the CDR3 reads CASSPLGWTVGYGYTF. DNA for the CDR3: TGTGCCAGCAGCCCGTTGGGATGGACGGTGGGCTATGGCTACACCTTC. The chain has TRBV12-3 or TRBV12-4 and TRBJ1-2; no clear D gene. The ends were cut back, 6 bases at V and 4 bases at J, with 21 bases in the middle. The CDR3 consists of 16 residues.

This clonotype was recorded a few times. J is TRBJ1-1 and V is TRBV27, with 8 bases identical to TRBD1. Per germline, CDR1 MNHEY and CDR2 SMNVEV (reference sequence). The CDR3 loop spans 14 amino acids. V trimming: 6 bases; J trimming: 1 base; junction bases outside the gene matches: 4. The chain's CDR3 is CASRLQGENTEAFF. The CDR3 bases are TGTGCCAGCAGGCTACAGGGGGAGAACACTGAAGCTTTCTTT.

This clonotype has more than one count but fewer than ten. The V gene is TRBV7-9, the J gene TRBJ2-5; the D gene is possibly TRBD1 (6 bases). CDR1 is SEHNR and CDR2 is FQNEAQ in the germline V gene (reference sequence). V lost 7 bases and J lost 5, with 17 bases in between. CDR3 length: 14 amino acids. CDR3 sequence reads: CASTAGTTSETQYF. The CDR3 nucleotides read TGTGCCAGCACCGCCGGGACAACTAGTGAGACCCAGTACTTC.